Listed below are T cell receptor beta chains from one sample, sequenced in a study of blood T cell repertoires in COVID-19. The repertoire was sequenced with immunoSEQ multiplex PCR; TCRdb's copy has only in-frame clones and lacks some. The sample records a few hundred thousand clones, 90% being singletons. The sequencing input was peripheral blood. These receptors were collected from a woman in her 40s with COVID-19, enrolled during active disease. Both conserved end residues are part of each CDR3. D genes are given only for firm matches. Not all rows give a size; the values are once, few, many and, for expanded clones, a class.

TRBV6-6	.	.	TRBJ1-6	CASSPQVPRSYNSPLHF	TGTGCCAGCAGTCCGCAGGTGCCTCGATCCTATAATTCACCCCTCCACTTT
TRBV6-5	once	.	TRBJ2-7	CASSRRGTALSEQYF	TGTGCCAGCAGCCGACGGGGGACAGCTTTATCCGAGCAGTACTTC
TRBV5-1	.	TRBD1	TRBJ2-7	CASSWAGTGADEQYF	TGCGCCAGCAGCTGGGCCGGGACAGGGGCCGACGAGCAGTACTTC
TRBV5-1	.	TRBD1	TRBJ1-1	CASSLTGTPNTEAFF	TGCGCCAGCAGCCTGACAGGGACGCCAAACACTGAAGCTTTCTTT
TRBV27	.	.	TRBJ1-4	CASSPRGNEKLFF	TGTGCCAGCAGCCCGCGGGGGAATGAAAAACTGTTTTTT
TRBV3-1/TRBV3-2	few	.	TRBJ2-3	CASSQLGGASPTDTQYF	TGTGCCAGCAGCCAATTGGGGGGAGCCAGCCCCACAGATACGCAGTATTTT
TRBV27	.	.	TRBJ2-7	CASSDWTRSYEQYF	TGTGCCAGCAGTGACTGGACTCGCTCCTACGAGCAGTACTTC
TRBV7-9	.	.	TRBJ1-1	CASSSQGTLNTEAFF	TGTGCCAGCAGCTCCCAGGGGACGTTGAACACTGAAGCTTTCTTT
TRBV6-2/TRBV6-3	.	.	TRBJ1-4	CASSYFRPATNEKLFF	TGTGCCAGCAGTTATTTCAGGCCCGCAACTAATGAAAAACTGTTTTTT
TRBV27	once	TRBD2	TRBJ2-3	CASSLLFSGATSTDTQYF	TGTGCCAGCAGTTTACTTTTTAGCGGGGCTACTAGCACAGATACGCAGTATTTT
TRBV6-2/TRBV6-3	.	.	TRBJ1-2	CASSVVTGYTF	TGTGCCAGCAGTGTAGTCACCGGCTACACCTTC
TRBV28	.	.	TRBJ1-6	CASSPLRSGNSPLHF	TGTGCCAGCAGCCCTCTGAGGAGCGGGAATTCACCCCTCCACTTT
TRBV11-2	.	.	TRBJ1-2	CASSPAGAYGYTF	TGTGCCAGCAGCCCCGCTGGGGCCTATGGCTACACCTTC
TRBV28	.	.	TRBJ1-5	CASSLRGVHQPQHF	TGTGCCAGCAGTTTACGAGGAGTGCATCAGCCCCAGCATTTT
TRBV18	.	.	TRBJ2-5	CASSTLLGSETQYF	TGTGCCAGCTCAACGCTTTTGGGGAGTGAGACCCAGTACTTC
TRBV6-1	.	.	TRBJ1-2	CASSEGPRGYGYTF	TGTGCCAGCAGTGAGGGTCCCAGAGGCTATGGCTACACCTTC
TRBV5-5	.	.	TRBJ1-5	CASSSYGGMDQPQHF	TGTGCCAGCAGCTCTTACGGGGGGATGGACCAGCCCCAGCATTTT
TRBV24-1	.	TRBD1	TRBJ2-5	CATSDPGTGGETQYF	TGTGCCACCAGTGACCCCGGGACAGGGGGAGAGACCCAGTACTTC
TRBV7-2	.	.	TRBJ1-3	CASSTDTSSGNTIYF	TGTGCCAGCAGCACGGACACGAGCTCTGGAAACACCATATATTTT
TRBV19	.	.	TRBJ2-1	CASNPLGGHNEQFF	TGTGCCAGTAATCCCCTCGGCGGTCACAATGAGCAGTTCTTC
TRBV7-3	.	TRBD1	TRBJ2-1	CASSVGTGSNEQFF	TGTGCCAGCAGCGTAGGGACAGGGAGCAATGAGCAGTTCTTC
TRBV30	.	TRBD1	TRBJ1-1	CAWSVTGGVTEAFF	TGTGCCTGGAGTGTTACAGGGGGCGTAACTGAAGCTTTCTTT
TRBV7-9	.	TRBD1	TRBJ1-1	CASSPDRVRTEAFF	TGTGCCAGCAGCCCCGACAGGGTCCGGACTGAAGCTTTCTTT
TRBV7-2	.	.	TRBJ2-7	CASSLVTGSAYEQYF	TGTGCCAGCAGCTTAGTTACAGGGTCTGCCTACGAGCAGTACTTC
TRBV19	.	.	TRBJ2-1	CASMGFQGGYNEQFF	TGTGCCAGTATGGGCTTCCAAGGGGGTTACAATGAGCAGTTCTTC
TRBV7-9	.	.	TRBJ2-1	CASIRRAGDSYNEQFF	TGTGCCAGCATTAGAAGAGCGGGTGACTCCTACAATGAGCAGTTCTTC
TRBV5-1	.	.	TRBJ2-7	CASSPLLNPAYEQYF	TGCGCCAGCAGCCCCCTTTTAAATCCAGCCTACGAGCAGTACTTC
TRBV9	.	TRBD2	TRBJ2-1	CASSVAGGSYNEQFF	TGTGCCAGCAGCGTAGCGGGAGGCTCCTACAATGAGCAGTTCTTC
TRBV27	.	.	TRBJ2-1	CASSLLGGISYNEQFF	TGTGCCAGCAGCCTGCTAGGGGGTATCTCCTACAATGAGCAGTTCTTC
TRBV28	.	.	TRBJ2-7	CASILGGQPSRQYF	TGTGCCAGCATACTGGGGGGACAGCCCTCCCGGCAGTACTTC
TRBV9	.	.	TRBJ2-7	CASSVEAGPGYEQYF	TGTGCCAGCAGCGTAGAGGCGGGCCCTGGGTACGAGCAGTACTTC
TRBV28	once	.	TRBJ1-5	CASRQIIRSNQPQHF	TGTGCCAGCAGGCAGATAATACGTAGCAATCAGCCCCAGCATTTT
TRBV19	.	TRBD1	TRBJ2-7	CASSRYSGTAVTYEQYF	TGTGCCAGTAGTAGATATTCCGGGACAGCGGTCACCTACGAGCAGTACTTC
TRBV3-1/TRBV3-2	.	TRBD2	TRBJ2-1	CASSVRLAGGRDEQFF	TGTGCCAGCAGCGTAAGACTAGCGGGGGGTAGGGATGAGCAGTTCTTC
TRBV5-1	few	TRBD2	TRBJ2-2	CASSYHGLAGGPSGELFF	TGCGCCAGCAGCTACCACGGACTAGCGGGAGGGCCGTCCGGGGAGCTGTTTTTT
TRBV28	.	.	TRBJ2-6	CASSAPQGTGANVLTF	TGTGCCAGCAGTGCCCCGCAGGGAACTGGGGCCAACGTCCTGACTTTC
TRBV30	.	.	TRBJ1-1	CAWSVEGNTEAFF	TGTGCCTGGAGTGTGGAGGGGAATACTGAAGCTTTCTTT
TRBV6-5	.	.	TRBJ1-3	CASSSGGTGNTIYF	TGTGCCAGCAGTTCGGGGGGAACTGGAAACACCATATATTTT
TRBV7-2	.	.	TRBJ2-7	CASSLVSGQIPYEQYF	TGTGCCAGCAGCTTAGTCAGCGGACAGATTCCCTACGAGCAGTACTTC
TRBV4-1	.	TRBD1	TRBJ1-2	CASSRDRANYGYTF	TGCGCCAGCAGCAGGGACAGGGCGAACTATGGCTACACCTTC
TRBV9	.	.	TRBJ2-1	CASSVVERGSKQFF	TGTGCCAGCAGCGTAGTTGAAAGAGGGTCTAAGCAGTTCTTC